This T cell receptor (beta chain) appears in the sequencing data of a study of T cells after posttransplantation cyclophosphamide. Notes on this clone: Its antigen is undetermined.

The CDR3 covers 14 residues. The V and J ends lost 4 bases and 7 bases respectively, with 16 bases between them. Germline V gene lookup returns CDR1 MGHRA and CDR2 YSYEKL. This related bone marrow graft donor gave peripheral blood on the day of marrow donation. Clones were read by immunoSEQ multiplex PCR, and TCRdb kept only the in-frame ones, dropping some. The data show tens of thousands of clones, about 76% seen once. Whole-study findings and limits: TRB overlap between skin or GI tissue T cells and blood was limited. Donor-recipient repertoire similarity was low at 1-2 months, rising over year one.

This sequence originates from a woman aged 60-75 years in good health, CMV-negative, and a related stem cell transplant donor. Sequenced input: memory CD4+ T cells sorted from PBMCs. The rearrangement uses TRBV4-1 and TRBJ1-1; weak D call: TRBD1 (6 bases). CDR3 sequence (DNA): TGCGCCAGCAGCCGTCTACAGGGACGGGATGAAGCTTTCTTT. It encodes CASSRLQGRDEAFF.